Presented here are 8 T cell receptor beta chains from one specimen sequenced in a study of chemoradiotherapy in HPV16-positive cancers. TCRdb's table, derived via immunoSEQ multiplex PCR, lists solely in-frame clones and lacks some. The sample shows about 20,000 clones, roughly 66% of them seen only once. This sample was taken from a patient who underwent chemoradiotherapy. Receptor source: a human donor with HPV-associated anogenital cancer.

This clone has just one count. The CDR3 sequence: CASSLFEGPSGANVLTF. CDR3 sequence (DNA): TGCGCCAGCAGCTTGTTCGAGGGACCCTCTGGGGCCAACGTCCTGACTTTC. V is TRBV5-1 and J is TRBJ2-6; D may be TRBD1 or TRBD2 (5 bases each). Looked up from germline, CDR1 is SGHRS and CDR2 is YFSETQ. The ends were cut back, 1 base at V and 0 bases at J, with 11 bases in the middle. The CDR3 consists of 17 residues. The complete variable domain, with remaining parts taken from reference TRBV5-1 and TRBJ2-6, reads KAGVTQTPRYLIKTRGQQVTLSCSPISGHRSVSWYQQTPGQGLQFLFEYFSETQRNKGNFPGRFSGRQFSNSRSEMNVSTLELGDSALYLCASSLFEGPSGANVLTFGAGSRLTVL.

The V call is TRBV30, the J call TRBJ2-1; 7 bases align to TRBD2. The germline CDR1 and CDR2 sequences are GTSNPN and SVGIG (reference sequence). The CDR3 length is 18 residues. J gave up 4 bases and V 0 bases, and 15 bases lay outside the gene matches. Here the CDR3 DNA reads TGTGCCTGGAGTGTAAAAAGGGTGCGGGAGACCCTTTACAATGAGCAGTTCTTC. Translated, it gives CAWSVKRVRETLYNEQFF.

The chain has TRBV7-6 and TRBJ2-7; TRBD2 matches at 9 bases. The CDR3 runs 16 residues. V was pared by 5 bases and J by 7 bases, with 15 bases of the junction left unmatched. The V gene's germline CDR1 is SGHVS and CDR2 FNYEAQ. For the CDR3, the DNA is TGTGCCAGCAGCCCCCAAGCGGGGGGTACTCGTGGTGAGCAGTACTTC. Protein sequence: CASSPQAGGTRGEQYF.

The chain employs TRBV5-1 and TRBJ2-2; no clear D. V shed 6 bases and J shed 6 bases, with 18 bases lying between them. Germline CDR1 SGHRS, CDR2 YFSETQ. The CDR3 covers 15 residues. CDR3 amino acids: CASTLQEFSPGELFF. CDR3 sequence (DNA): TGCGCCAGCACCCTTCAGGAGTTCTCCCCCGGGGAGCTGTTTTTT.

This clone was detected only a few times. The genes are TRBV28 and TRBJ1-1, with D possibly TRBD1 on 6 matching bases. V lost 7 bases and J 2 bases, leaving 17 bases between the germline ends. This CDR3 is 15 amino acids long. The V gene's germline CDR1 is MDHEN and CDR2 SYDVKM. This CDR3 reads CASTIGGAFNTEAFF. The CDR3 region has the DNA TGTGCCAGCACCATCGGGGGCGCATTTAACACTGAAGCTTTCTTT.

The chain is built from TRBV10-3 and TRBJ2-7; D uncertain. V lost 5 bases to trimming and J lost 4 bases, with 6 bases between them. There are 11 residues in the CDR3. The germline gives CDR1 ENHRY, CDR2 SYGVKD. CDR3 sequence (DNA): TGTGCCATCAGTCGAGAGTACGAGCAGTACTTC. Translating gives CAISREYEQYF.

This clone showed up just a few times. CDR3 region: CASSPSKWTGQNTGELFF. The CDR3 DNA follows: TGTGCCAGCAGCCCCTCAAAATGGACAGGGCAGAACACCGGGGAGCTGTTTTTT. The chain recombines TRBV7-9 with TRBJ2-2; 8 nucleotides align to TRBD1. CDR1 and CDR2 from the germline V gene are SEHNR and FQNEAQ (reference sequence). The CDR3 is 18 amino acids. J was trimmed by 1 base and V by 5 bases; bases with no gene match: 12.

This clone was seen more than once but under ten times. This rearrangement joins TRBV18 to TRBJ2-7, with 11 bases that match TRBD2. Germline lookup yields CDR1 KGHSH and CDR2 LQKENI. V was clipped by 3 bases and J by 1 base; unmatched bases: 5. This CDR3 contains 16 residues. Written as DNA, the CDR3 is TGTGCCAGCTCACCGGACCGGACTAGCGGGTCCTACGAGCAGTACTTC. It yields the protein CASSPDRTSGSYEQYF.